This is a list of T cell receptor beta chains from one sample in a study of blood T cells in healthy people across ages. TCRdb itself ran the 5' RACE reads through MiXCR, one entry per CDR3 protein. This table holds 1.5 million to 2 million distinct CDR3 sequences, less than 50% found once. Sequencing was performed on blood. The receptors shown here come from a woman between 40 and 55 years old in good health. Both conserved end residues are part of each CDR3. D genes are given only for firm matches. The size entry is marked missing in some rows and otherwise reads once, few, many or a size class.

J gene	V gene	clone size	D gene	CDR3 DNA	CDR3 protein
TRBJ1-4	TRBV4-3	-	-	TGCGCCAGCAGCCAAGAGAAGGTCACGACAGGAAAACTGTTTTTT	CASSQEKVTTGKLFF
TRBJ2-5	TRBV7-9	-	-	TGTGCCAGCAGCCCTGGATACAGGGTACAGGAGACCCAGTACTTC	CASSPGYRVQETQYF
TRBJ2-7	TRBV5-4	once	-	TGTGCCAGCAGTGGAGGTGGGGGTTTCTCCTACAATGAGCAGTACTTC	CASSGGGGFSYNEQYF
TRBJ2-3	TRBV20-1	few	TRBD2	TGCAGTGCTAGAGATGAGGGACTAACAGATACGCAGTATTTT	CSARDEGLTDTQYF
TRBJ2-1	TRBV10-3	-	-	TGTGCCATCAGTGAGGCCTTGGCAATCAATGAGCAGTTCTTC	CAISEALAINEQFF
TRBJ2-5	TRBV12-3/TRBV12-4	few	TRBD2	TGTGCCAGCAGTTTAGCGCCCGGGGGGATCCAAGAGACCCAGTACTTC	CASSLAPGGIQETQYF
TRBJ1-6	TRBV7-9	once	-	TGTGCCAGCAGCTTAGGGGCGGTCGGAGGATCACCCCTCCACTTT	CASSLGAVGGSPLHF
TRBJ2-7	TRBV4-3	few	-	TGCGCCAGCAGCCCGACCCCAGCGGTTAGCTCCTACGAGCAGTACTTC	CASSPTPAVSSYEQYF
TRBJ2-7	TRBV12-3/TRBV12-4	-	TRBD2	TGTGCCAGCAGCATGGACCCCGGTAGTAGCCTAGCGGGAACCTACGAGCAGTACTTC	CASSMDPGSSLAGTYEQYF
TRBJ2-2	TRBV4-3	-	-	TGCGCCAGCAGCCAAGATGTCGGGGAGCTGTTTTTT	CASSQDVGELFF
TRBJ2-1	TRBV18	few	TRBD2	TGTGCCAGCTCACCACCCAGCGGGGGGGCAGGGAATGAGCAGTTCTTC	CASSPPSGGAGNEQFF